This T cell receptor (beta chain) was captured in a study of immune reconstitution after stem cell transplant in scleroderma. This CDR3 contains 15 residues. Trimming shortened V by 5 bases and J by 2 bases, and 14 bases separated the two germline ends. Germline CDR1 SGHTA, CDR2 FQGNSA. Each CDR3 protein gets one entry after TCRdb re-called the RT-PCR reads with MiXCR. The repertoire holds 1,900 or so distinct CDR3 sequences, with 3% to 4% as singletons. This clonotype is medium-sized (0.01 to 0.1%) within its sample. The chain has TRBV7-2 and TRBJ2-3; D is undetermined. The receptor's source is a male donor with systemic sclerosis. The sample here was taken before or after autologous hematopoietic stem cell transplantation (not recorded which). CDR3 bases: TGTGCCAGCAGCCCACGGGTCCTAACCACAGATACGCAGTATTTT. Encoded protein: CASSPRVLTTDTQYF. The full variable domain, rest sourced from reference TRBV7-2 and TRBJ2-3, is GAGVSQSPSNKVTEKGKDVELRCDPISGHTALYWYRQSLGQGLEFLIYFQGNSAPDKSGLPSDRFSAERTGGSVSTLTIQRTQQEDSAVYLCASSPRVLTTDTQYFGPGTRLTVL.